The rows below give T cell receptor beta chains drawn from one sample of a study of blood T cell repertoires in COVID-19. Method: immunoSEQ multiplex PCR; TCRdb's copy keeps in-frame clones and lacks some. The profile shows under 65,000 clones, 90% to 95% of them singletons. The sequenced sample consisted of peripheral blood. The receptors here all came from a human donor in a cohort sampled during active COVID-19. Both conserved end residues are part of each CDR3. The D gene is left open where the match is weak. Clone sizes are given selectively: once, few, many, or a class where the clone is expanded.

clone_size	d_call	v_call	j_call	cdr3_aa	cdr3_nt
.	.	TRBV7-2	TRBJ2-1	CASSLFGLIDEQFF	TGTGCCAGCAGCTTATTTGGCTTAATTGATGAGCAGTTCTTC
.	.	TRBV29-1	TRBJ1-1	CSVNRGMNTEAFF	TGCAGCGTTAATCGGGGAATGAACACTGAAGCTTTCTTT
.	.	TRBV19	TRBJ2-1	CASSVYELREQFF	TGTGCCAGTAGTGTCTACGAGTTGAGAGAGCAGTTCTTC
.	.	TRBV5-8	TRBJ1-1	CASSLQFTEAFF	TGTGCCAGCAGCTTGCAGTTTACTGAAGCTTTCTTT
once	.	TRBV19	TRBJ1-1	CASSIATYKNTEAFF	TGTGCCAGTAGTATAGCGACTTACAAGAACACTGAAGCTTTCTTT
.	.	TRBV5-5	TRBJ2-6	CASTEANGANVLTF	TGTGCCAGCACAGAAGCGAACGGGGCCAACGTCCTGACTTTC
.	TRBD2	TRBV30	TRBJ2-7	CAWRRLAGRYEQYF	TGTGCCTGGAGACGACTAGCGGGTCGCTACGAGCAGTACTTC
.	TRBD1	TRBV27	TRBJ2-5	CASSLLPQPGQGLFETQYF	TGTGCCAGCAGTTTATTACCCCAACCGGGACAGGGATTGTTCGAGACCCAGTACTTC
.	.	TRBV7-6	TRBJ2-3	CASSSQGGRTDTQYF	TGTGCCAGCAGCTCTCAGGGTGGGAGGACAGATACGCAGTATTTT
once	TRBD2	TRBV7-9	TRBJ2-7	CASSLSREGPYEQYF	TGTGCCAGCAGCTTATCGCGGGAGGGTCCGTACGAGCAGTACTTC
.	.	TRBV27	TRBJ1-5	CASSPRQGGNQPQHF	TGTGCCAGCAGCCCCCGCCAGGGAGGGAATCAGCCCCAGCATTTT
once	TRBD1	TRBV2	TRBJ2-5	CASNPQGTKETQYF	TGTGCCAGCAACCCACAGGGGACAAAAGAGACCCAGTACTTC
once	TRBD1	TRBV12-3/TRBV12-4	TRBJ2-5	CASRGQQETQYF	TGTGCCAGCAGGGGACAGCAAGAGACCCAGTACTTC
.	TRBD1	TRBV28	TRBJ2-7	CATRRDRGTIEQYF	TGTGCCACCCGAAGGGACAGGGGGACCATCGAGCAGTACTTC
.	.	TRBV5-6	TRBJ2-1	CASSSGPGNEQFF	TGTGCCAGCAGCTCCGGACCGGGGAATGAGCAGTTCTTC
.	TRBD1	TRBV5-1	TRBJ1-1	CASSEGTGDTEAFF	TGCGCCAGCAGCGAGGGGACAGGGGACACTGAAGCTTTCTTT